This TCR beta chain was identified during a study of blood T cell repertoires in COVID-19. Germline loops: CDR1 ENHRY, CDR2 SYGVKD. Trimming took off 5 bases at V and 4 bases at J, with 8 bases between the two ends. The CDR3 runs to 13 residues. Clones were sequenced by immunoSEQ multiplex PCR, and TCRdb holds only the in-frame ones, with some missing. The repertoire holds approximately 82,000 clones, with around 80% as singletons. The sequenced sample was peripheral blood. The rearrangement joins TRBV10-3 to TRBJ1-4; D is unresolved. The TCR was taken from a man aged 45-65 years with active or convalescent COVID-19. The CDR3 reads CAISPTGNEKLFF. The CDR3 nucleotides read TGTGCCATCAGTCCCACCGGTAATGAAAAACTGTTTTTT.